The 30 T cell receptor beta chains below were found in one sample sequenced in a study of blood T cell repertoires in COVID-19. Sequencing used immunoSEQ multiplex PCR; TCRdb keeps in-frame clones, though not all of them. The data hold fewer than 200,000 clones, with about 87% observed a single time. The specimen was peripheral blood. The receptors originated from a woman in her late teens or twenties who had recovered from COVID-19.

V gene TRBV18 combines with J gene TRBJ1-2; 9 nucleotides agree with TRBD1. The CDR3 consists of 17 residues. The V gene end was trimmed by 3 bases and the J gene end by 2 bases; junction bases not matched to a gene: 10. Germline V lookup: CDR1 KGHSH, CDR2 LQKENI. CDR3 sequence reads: CASSPGVQGAPNYGYTF. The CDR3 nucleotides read TGTGCCAGCTCACCGGGCGTACAGGGGGCTCCCAACTATGGCTACACCTTC.

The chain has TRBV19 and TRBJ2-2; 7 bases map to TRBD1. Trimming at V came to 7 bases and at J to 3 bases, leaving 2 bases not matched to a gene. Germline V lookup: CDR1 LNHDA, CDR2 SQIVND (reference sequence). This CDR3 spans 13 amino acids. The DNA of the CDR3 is TGTGCCAGTATACAGGGGTACACCGGGGAGCTGTTTTTT. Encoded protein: CASIQGYTGELFF.

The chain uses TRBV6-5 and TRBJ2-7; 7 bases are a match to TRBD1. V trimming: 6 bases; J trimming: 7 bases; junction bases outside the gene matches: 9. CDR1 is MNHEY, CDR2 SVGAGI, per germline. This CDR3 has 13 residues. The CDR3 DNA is TGTGCCAGCAGACCCACGACAGGGAAAGAGCAGTACTTC. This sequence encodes CASRPTTGKEQYF.

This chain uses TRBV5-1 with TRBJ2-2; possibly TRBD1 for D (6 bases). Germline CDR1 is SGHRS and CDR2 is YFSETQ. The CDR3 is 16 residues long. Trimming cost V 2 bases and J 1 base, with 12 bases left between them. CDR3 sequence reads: CASSLTGLENTGELFF. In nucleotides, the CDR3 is TGCGCCAGCAGCTTAACAGGGTTAGAGAACACCGGGGAGCTGTTTTTT.

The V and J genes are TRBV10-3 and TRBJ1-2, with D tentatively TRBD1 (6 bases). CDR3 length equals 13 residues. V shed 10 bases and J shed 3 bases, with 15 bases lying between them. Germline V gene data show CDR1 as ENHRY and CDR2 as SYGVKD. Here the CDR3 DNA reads TGTGCCACTCTTCCACAGGGAGACTATGGCTACACCTTC. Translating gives CATLPQGDYGYTF.

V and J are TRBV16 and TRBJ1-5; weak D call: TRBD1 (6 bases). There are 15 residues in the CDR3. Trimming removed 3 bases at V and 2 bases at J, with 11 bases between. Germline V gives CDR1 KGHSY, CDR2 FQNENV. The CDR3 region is CASSHGQRGNQPQHF. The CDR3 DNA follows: TGTGCCAGCAGCCACGGACAGAGAGGCAATCAGCCCCAGCATTTT.

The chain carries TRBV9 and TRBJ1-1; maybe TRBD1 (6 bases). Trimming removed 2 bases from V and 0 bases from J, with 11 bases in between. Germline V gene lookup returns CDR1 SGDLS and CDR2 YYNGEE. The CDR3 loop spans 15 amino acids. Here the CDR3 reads CASSVPQGLNTEAFF. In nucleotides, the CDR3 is TGTGCCAGCAGCGTGCCCCAGGGGCTGAACACTGAAGCTTTCTTT.

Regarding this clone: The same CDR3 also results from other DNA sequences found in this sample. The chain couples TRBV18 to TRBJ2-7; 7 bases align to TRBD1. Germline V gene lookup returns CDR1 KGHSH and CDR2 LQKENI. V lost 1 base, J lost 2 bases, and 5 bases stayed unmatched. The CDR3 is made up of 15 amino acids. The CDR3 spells CASSPRQGSTYEQYF. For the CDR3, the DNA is TGTGCCAGCTCACCACGACAGGGCTCCACCTACGAGCAGTACTTC.

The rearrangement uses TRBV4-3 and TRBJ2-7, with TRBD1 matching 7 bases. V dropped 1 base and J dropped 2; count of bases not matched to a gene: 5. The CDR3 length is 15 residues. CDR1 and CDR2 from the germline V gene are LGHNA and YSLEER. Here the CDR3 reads CASSQGTGHTYEQYF. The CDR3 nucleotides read TGCGCCAGCAGCCAAGGGACAGGTCATACCTACGAGCAGTACTTC.

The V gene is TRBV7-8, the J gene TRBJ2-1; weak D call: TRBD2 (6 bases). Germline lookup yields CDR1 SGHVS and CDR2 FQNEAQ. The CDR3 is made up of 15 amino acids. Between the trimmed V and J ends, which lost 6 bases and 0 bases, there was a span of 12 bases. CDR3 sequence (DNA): TGTGCCAGCAGACCTACCGGGAGCTCCTACAATGAGCAGTTCTTC. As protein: CASRPTGSSYNEQFF.

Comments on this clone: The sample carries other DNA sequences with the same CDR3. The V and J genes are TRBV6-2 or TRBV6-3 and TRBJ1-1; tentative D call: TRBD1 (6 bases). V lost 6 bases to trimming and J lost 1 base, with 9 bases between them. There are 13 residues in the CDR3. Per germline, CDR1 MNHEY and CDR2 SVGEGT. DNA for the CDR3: TGTGCCAGCAGCCTGACAGGGAACACTGAAGCTTTCTTT. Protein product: CASSLTGNTEAFF.

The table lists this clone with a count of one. The CDR3 reads CAISQSGYEQYV. Written as DNA, the CDR3 is TGTGCCATCAGTCAGAGCGGTTATGAGCAGTACGTC. The chain employs TRBV10-3 and TRBJ2-7; possible D gene TRBD2, 5 bases. Trimming left V 5 bases short and J 7 bases short, with 12 bases between. CDR1 ENHRY and CDR2 SYGVKD come from the germline V gene. This CDR3 comprises 12 residues.

CDR3 region: CASSYSGDTEAFF. The DNA for the CDR3 is TGTGCCAGCAGTTACAGCGGGGACACTGAAGCTTTCTTT. This chain joins TRBV2 and TRBJ1-1, with D unclear. In germline, CDR1 is SNHLY, CDR2 FYNNEI. The CDR3 has 13 residues. V was trimmed by 5 bases and J by 3 bases, leaving 10 bases between them.

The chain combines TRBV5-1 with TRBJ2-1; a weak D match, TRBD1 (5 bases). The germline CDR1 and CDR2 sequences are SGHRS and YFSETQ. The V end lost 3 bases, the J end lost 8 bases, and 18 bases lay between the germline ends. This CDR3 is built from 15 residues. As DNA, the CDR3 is TGCGCCAGCAGCTCTACAGGTTTTGAGGTGGATGAGCAGTTCTTC. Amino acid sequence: CASSSTGFEVDEQFF.

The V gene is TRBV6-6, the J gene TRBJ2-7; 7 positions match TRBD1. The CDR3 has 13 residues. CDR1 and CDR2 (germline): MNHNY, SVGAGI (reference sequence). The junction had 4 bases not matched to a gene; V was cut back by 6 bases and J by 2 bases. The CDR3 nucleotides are TGTGCCAGCAGCCGGACAGGTACCTACGAGCAGTACTTC. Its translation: CASSRTGTYEQYF.

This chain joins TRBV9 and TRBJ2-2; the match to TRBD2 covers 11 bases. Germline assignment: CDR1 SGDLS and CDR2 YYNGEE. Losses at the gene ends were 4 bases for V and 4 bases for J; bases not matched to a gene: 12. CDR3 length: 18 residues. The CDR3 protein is CASSPGASGRSPTGELFF. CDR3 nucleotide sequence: TGTGCCAGCAGCCCTGGGGCTAGCGGGAGGTCTCCCACCGGGGAGCTGTTTTTT.

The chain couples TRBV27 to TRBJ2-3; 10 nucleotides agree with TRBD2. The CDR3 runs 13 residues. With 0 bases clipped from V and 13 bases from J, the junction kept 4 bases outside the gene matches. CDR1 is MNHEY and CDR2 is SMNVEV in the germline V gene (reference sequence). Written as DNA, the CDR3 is TGTGCCAGCAGTTTATCTCTAGCGGGGGCGAAGTATTTT. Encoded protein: CASSLSLAGAKYF.

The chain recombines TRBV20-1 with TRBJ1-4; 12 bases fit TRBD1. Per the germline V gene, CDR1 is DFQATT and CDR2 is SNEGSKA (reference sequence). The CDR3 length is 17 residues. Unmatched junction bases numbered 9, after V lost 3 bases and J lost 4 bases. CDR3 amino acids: CSASYWDRGRGNEKLFF. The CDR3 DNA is TGCAGTGCTAGTTACTGGGACAGGGGGCGCGGTAATGAAAAACTGTTTTTT.

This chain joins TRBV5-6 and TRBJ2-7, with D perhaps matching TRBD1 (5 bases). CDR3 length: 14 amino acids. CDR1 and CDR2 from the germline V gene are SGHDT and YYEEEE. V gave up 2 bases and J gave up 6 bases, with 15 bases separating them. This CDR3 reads CASSLGARVLEQYV. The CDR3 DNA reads TGTGCCAGCAGCTTAGGGGCTAGGGTTCTCGAGCAGTACGTC.

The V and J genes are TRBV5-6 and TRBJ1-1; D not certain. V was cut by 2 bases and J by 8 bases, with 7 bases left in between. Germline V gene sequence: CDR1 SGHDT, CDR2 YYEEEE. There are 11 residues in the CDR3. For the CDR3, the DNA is TGTGCCAGCAGCTTCTTGGCAGAAGCTTTCTTT. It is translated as CASSFLAEAFF.

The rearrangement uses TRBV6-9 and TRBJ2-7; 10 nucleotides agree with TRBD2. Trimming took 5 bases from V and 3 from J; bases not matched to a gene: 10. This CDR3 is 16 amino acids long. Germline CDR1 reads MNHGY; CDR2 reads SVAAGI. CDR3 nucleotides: TGTGCCAGCAGTCCCCGTGGGAGCGGGAGGGACTACGAGCAGTACGTC. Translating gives CASSPRGSGRDYEQYV.

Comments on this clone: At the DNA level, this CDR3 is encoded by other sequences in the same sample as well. The CDR3 coding sequence is TGTGCCAGCAGCGTAGAAGGCGGGCGTAGCACAGATACGCAGTATTTT. It yields the protein CASSVEGGRSTDTQYF. The rearrangement links TRBV9 to TRBJ2-3, with D perhaps TRBD2 (5 bases). The CDR3 covers 16 residues. The germline gives CDR1 SGDLS, CDR2 YYNGEE. The V gene lost 0 bases and the J gene lost 0 bases, with 11 bases spanning the gap.

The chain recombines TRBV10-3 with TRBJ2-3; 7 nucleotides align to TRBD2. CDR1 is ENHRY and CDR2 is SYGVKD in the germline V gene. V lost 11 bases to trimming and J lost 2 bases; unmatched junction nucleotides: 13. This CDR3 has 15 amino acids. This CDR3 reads CASLAGDYHTDTQYF. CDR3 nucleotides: TGTGCCTCCCTCGCGGGGGACTACCACACAGATACGCAGTATTTT.

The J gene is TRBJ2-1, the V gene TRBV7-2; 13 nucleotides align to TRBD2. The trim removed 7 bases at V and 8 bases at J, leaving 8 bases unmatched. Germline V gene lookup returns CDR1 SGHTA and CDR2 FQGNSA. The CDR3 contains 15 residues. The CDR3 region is CASTLLAGGRYEQFF. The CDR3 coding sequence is TGTGCCAGCACACTACTAGCGGGGGGGCGGTATGAGCAGTTCTTC.

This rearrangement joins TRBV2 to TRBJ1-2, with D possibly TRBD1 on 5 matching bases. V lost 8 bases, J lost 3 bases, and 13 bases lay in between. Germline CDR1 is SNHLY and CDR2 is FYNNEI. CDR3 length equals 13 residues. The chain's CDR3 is CASADSGYYGYTF. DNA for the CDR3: TGTGCCAGCGCTGACAGTGGATACTATGGCTACACCTTC.

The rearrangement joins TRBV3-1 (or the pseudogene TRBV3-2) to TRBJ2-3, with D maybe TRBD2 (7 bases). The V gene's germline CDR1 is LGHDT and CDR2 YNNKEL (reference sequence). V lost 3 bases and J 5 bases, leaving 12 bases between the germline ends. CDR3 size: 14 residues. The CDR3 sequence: CASSQGGAGDTQYF. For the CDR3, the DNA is TGTGCCAGCAGCCAGGGGGGGGCGGGAGATACGCAGTATTTT.

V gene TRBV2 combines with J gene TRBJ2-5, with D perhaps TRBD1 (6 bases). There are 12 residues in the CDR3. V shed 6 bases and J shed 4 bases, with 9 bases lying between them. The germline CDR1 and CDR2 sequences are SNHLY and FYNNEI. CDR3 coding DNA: TGTGCCAGCAGCCAGGGGCCAGAGACCCAGTACTTC. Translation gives CASSQGPETQYF.

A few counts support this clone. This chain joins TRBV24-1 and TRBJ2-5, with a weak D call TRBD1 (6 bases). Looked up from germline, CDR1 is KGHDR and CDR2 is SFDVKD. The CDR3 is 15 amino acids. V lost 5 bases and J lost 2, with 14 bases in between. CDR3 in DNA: TGTGCCACCAGTGGTTCCAGGGGTGGGCAAGAGACCCAGTACTTC. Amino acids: CATSGSRGGQETQYF.

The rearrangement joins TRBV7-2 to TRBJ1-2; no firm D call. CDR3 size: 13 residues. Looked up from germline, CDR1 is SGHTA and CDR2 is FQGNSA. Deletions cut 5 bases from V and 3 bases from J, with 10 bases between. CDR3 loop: CASSPDSDYGYTF. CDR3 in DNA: TGTGCCAGCAGCCCCGATAGTGACTATGGCTACACCTTC.

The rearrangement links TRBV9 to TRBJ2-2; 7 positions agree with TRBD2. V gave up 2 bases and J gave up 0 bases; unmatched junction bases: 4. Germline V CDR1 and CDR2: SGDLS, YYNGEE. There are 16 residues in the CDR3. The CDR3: CASSVGGKPNTGELFF. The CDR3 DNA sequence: TGTGCCAGCAGCGTGGGGGGGAAGCCGAACACCGGGGAGCTGTTTTTT.